The clone carrying this TCR beta chain was counted ten times or more. What it binds is not known. The source of the sample is a study of Graves' ophthalmopathy and Graves' hyperthyroidism. Study-level results: Also, most clonotypes expanded in the thyroid above 0.001 frequency appeared in blood.

Transcripts of RNA were the source for amplifying TCR beta CDR3 regions. Second-round multiplex PCR came after a first-round RT-PCR that employed HTBI primers. TCRdb processed the multiplex PCR reads anew with MiXCR; each CDR3 protein has one entry. Here the sample spans about 620,000 distinct CDR3 sequences, about 20% being singletons. Trimming removed 8 bases from V and 4 bases from J, with 17 bases in between. CDR3 length equals 14 residues. Germline CDR1 is MNHEY and CDR2 is SVGEGT. Material for sequencing was peripheral blood. The source of this sequence is a woman aged 18-29 years with stable Graves' hyperthyroidism. Some clones in this sample may be carry-over from other donors' samples. This chain uses TRBV6-2 or TRBV6-3 with TRBJ1-1; D is unclear. The CDR3 nucleotides are TGTGCCAGCGACCCGGGGAGCGGGGTCACTGAAGCTTTCTTT. Encoded protein: CASDPGSGVTEAFF.